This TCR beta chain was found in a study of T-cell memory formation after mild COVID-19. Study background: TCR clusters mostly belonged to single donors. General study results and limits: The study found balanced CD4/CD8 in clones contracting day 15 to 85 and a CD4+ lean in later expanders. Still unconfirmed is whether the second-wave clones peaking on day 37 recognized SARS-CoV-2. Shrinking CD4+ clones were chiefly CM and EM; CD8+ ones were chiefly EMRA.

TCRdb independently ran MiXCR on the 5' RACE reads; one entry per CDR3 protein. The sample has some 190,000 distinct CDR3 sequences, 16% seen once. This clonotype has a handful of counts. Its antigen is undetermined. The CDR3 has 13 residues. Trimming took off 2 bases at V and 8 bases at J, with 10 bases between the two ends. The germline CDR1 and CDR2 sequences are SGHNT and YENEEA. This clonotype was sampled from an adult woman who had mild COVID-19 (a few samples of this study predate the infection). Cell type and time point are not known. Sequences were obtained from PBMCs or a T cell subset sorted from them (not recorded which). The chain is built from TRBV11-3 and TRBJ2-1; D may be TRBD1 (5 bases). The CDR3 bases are TGTGCCAGCAGCTTAACAGGCTGGGATGAGCAGTTCTTC. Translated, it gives CASSLTGWDEQFF.